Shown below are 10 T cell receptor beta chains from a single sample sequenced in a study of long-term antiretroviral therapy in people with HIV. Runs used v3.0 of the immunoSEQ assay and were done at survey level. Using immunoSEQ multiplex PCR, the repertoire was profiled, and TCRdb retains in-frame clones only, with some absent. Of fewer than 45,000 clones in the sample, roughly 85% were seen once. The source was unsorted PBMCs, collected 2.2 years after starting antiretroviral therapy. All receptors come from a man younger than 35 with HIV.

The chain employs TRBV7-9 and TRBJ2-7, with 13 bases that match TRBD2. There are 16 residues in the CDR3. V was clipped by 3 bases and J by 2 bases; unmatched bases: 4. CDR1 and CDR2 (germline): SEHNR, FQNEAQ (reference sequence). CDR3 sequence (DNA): TGTGCCAGCAGCTTCCCCGGACTAGCGGGAGCCTACGAGCAGTACTTC. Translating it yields CASSFPGLAGAYEQYF.

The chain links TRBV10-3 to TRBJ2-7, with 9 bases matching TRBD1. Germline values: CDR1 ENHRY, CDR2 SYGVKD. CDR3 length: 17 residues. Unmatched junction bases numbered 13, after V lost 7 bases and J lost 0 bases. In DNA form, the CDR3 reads TGTGCCATCAAGGCGCCGGGACAGGGAGATCACTCCTACGAGCAGTACTTC. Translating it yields CAIKAPGQGDHSYEQYF.

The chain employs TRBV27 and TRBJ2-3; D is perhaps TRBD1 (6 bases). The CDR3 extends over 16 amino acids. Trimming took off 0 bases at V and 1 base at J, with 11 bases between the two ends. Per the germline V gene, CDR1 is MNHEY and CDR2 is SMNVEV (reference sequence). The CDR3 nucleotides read TGTGCCAGCAGTTTATCCAGGGGCGGCGGCACAGATACGCAGTATTTT. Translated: CASSLSRGGGTDTQYF.

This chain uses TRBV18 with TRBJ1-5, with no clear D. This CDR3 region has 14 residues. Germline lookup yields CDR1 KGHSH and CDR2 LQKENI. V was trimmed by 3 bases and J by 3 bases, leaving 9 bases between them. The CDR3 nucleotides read TGTGCCAGCTCACCCGGGCCGCTCAATCAGCCCCAGCATTTT. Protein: CASSPGPLNQPQHF.

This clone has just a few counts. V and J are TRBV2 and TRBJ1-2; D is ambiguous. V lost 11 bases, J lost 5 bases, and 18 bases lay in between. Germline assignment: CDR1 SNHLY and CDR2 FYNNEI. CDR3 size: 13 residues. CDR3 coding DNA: TGTGCCGGGGTCGTCGGGAAAGGATATGGCTACACCTTC. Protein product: CAGVVGKGYGYTF.

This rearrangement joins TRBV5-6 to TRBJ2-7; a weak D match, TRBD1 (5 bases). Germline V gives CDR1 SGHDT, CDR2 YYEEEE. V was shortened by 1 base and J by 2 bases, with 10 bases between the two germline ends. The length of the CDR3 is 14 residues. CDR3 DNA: TGTGCCAGCAGCTTGAGGGGTCACGCCTACGAGCAGTACTTC. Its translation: CASSLRGHAYEQYF. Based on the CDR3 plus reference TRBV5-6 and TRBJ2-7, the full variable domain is DAGVTQSPTHLIKTRGQQVTLRCSPKSGHDTVSWYQQALGQGPQFIFQYYEEEERQRGNFPDRFSGHQFPNYSSELNVNALLLGDSALYLCASSLRGHAYEQYFGPGTRLTVT.

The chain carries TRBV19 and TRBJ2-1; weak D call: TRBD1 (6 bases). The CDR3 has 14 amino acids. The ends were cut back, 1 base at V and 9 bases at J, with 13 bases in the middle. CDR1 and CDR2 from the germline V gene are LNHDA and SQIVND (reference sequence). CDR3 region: CASSIGRTGSEQFF. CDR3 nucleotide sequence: TGTGCCAGTAGTATAGGCCGAACAGGGAGTGAGCAGTTCTTC.

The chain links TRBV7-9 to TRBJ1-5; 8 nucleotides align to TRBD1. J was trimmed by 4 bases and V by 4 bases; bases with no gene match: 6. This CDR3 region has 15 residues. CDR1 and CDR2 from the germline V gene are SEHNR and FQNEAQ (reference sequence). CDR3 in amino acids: CASSSGTGINQPQHF. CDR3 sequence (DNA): TGTGCCAGCAGCTCTGGGACAGGTATAAATCAGCCCCAGCATTTT.

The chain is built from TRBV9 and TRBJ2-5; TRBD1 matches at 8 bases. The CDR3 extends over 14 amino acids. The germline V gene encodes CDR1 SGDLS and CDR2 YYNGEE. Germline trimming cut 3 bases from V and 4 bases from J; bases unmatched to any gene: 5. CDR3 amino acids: CASSATGAGETQYF. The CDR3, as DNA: TGTGCCAGCAGCGCGACAGGGGCGGGAGAGACCCAGTACTTC.

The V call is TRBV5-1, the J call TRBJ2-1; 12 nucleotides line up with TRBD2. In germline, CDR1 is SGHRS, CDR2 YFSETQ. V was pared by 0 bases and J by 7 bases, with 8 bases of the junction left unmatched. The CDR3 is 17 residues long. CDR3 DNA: TGCGCCAGCAGCTTGGCCCGGACTAGCGGGGTTATAAATGAGCAGTTCTTC. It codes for CASSLARTSGVINEQFF.